This T cell receptor beta chain was sequenced for a study of cytomegalovirus exposure and HLA in healthy donors. Between the trimmed V and J ends, which lost 4 bases and 4 bases, there was a span of 14 bases. This CDR3 contains 14 residues. Germline values: CDR1 SGDLS, CDR2 YYNGEE. The PCR used 60 Vbeta and 13 Jbeta primers. Original methodology: Later, an analysis found around 77 million unique TCR beta chains, and around 10 million of these were shared. Sequenced by immunoSEQ multiplex PCR; TCRdb stores in-frame clones only, minus some. The V and J calls and clone size are taken from that table; D and trimming were inferred from the DNA. The table records more than 150,000 clones, around 82% of them present only once. This clone occurred a few times.

This TCR came from a woman aged 25 to 39 in good health and CMV-seropositive. J is TRBJ1-2 and V is TRBV9; the D gene is possibly TRBD1 (5 bases). Source material: PBMCs. The CDR3 DNA sequence: TGTGCCAGCAGCTTGGCAGGGTATCCCTATGGCTACACCTTC. Translating gives CASSLAGYPYGYTF.